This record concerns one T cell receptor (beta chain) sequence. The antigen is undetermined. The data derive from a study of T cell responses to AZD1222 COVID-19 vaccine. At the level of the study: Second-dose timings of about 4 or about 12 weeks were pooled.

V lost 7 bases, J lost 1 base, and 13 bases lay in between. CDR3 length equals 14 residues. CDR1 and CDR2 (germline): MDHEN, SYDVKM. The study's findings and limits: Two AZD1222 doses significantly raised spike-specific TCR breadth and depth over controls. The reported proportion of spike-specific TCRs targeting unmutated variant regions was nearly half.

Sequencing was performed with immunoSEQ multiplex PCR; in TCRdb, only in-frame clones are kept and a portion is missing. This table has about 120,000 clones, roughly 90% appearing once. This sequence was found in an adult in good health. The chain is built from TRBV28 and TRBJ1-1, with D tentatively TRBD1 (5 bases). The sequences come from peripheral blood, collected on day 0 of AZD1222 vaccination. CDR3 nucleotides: TGTGCCAGCACCCCTCCGAGGGGGAACACTGAAGCTTTCTTT. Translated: CASTPPRGNTEAFF.